Listed here are 22 T cell receptor beta chains from one sample, sequenced in a study of blood T cell repertoires in COVID-19. TCRdb keeps only in-frame clones here, not all; method: immunoSEQ multiplex PCR. Counted here are fewer than 450,000 clones, 87% occurring once; the ten biggest clones make up roughly 6.3%. The sequencing input was peripheral blood. All receptors come from a woman aged 45 to 65 with COVID-19, enrolled during active disease.

The chain carries TRBV5-8 and TRBJ2-3; 10 nucleotides agree with TRBD2. With 2 bases clipped from V and 5 bases from J, the junction kept 5 bases outside the gene matches. The germline gives CDR1 SGHTS, CDR2 YDEGEE. The CDR3 consists of 15 residues. CDR3 coding DNA: TGTGCCAGCAGCTTTGAACTAGCGGGACGAGATACGCAGTATTTT. Translation: CASSFELAGRDTQYF.

The rearrangement links TRBV6-2 or TRBV6-3 to TRBJ1-1, with D possibly TRBD1 on 5 matching bases. The length of the CDR3 is 16 residues. Trimming removed 3 bases from V and 0 bases from J, with 14 bases in between. CDR1 is MNHEY, CDR2 SVGEGT, per germline. The CDR3 bases are TGTGCCAGCAGTTATTCCCCCGCCAGGGTGAACACTGAAGCTTTCTTT. This encodes CASSYSPARVNTEAFF.

This chain connects TRBV29-1 to TRBJ1-1, with TRBD1 matching 8 bases. Germline assignment: CDR1 SQVTM and CDR2 ANQGSEA. V lost 6 bases and J lost 0; bases outside the gene matches: 3. The CDR3 consists of 13 residues. The CDR3 coding sequence is TGCAGCGTCGACAGGGGCCTGAACACTGAAGCTTTCTTT. It yields the protein CSVDRGLNTEAFF.

The V call is TRBV19, the J call TRBJ2-7; 7 bases line up with TRBD1. Trimming took 5 bases from V and 3 from J; bases not matched to a gene: 7. This CDR3 is built from 14 residues. Looked up from germline, CDR1 is LNHDA and CDR2 is SQIVND (reference sequence). CDR3: CASSRPGQSYEQYF. CDR3 coding DNA: TGTGCCAGTAGTCGTCCGGGACAGAGCTACGAGCAGTACTTC.

This clone was seen repeatedly, ten times or more. The V gene is TRBV5-1, the J gene TRBJ1-1; no clear D gene. Germline V gene data show CDR1 as SGHRS and CDR2 as YFSETQ. V was cut by 4 bases and J by 2 bases, with 18 bases left in between. The CDR3 extends over 16 amino acids. CDR3 region: CASSPQTTAYNTEAFF. The CDR3 coding sequence is TGCGCCAGCAGCCCTCAGACCACAGCATACAACACTGAAGCTTTCTTT.

J is TRBJ2-7 and V is TRBV13; 9 bases are a match to TRBD1. Germline trimming cut 3 bases from V and 3 bases from J; bases unmatched to any gene: 6. The CDR3 is made up of 15 amino acids. Germline values: CDR1 PRHDT, CDR2 FYEKMQ (reference sequence). CDR3 sequence: CASSFGQGWDYEQYF. DNA of the CDR3: TGTGCCAGCAGCTTTGGACAGGGGTGGGACTACGAGCAGTACTTC.

This clone showed up just a few times. This chain joins TRBV7-3 and TRBJ1-1; D uncertain. Between the trimmed V and J ends, which lost 0 bases and 0 bases, there was a span of 8 bases. There are 15 residues in the CDR3. CDR1 is SGHTA, CDR2 FQGTGA, per germline. The CDR3 DNA follows: TGTGCCAGCAGCTTAACCCGGGAGGTGAACACTGAAGCTTTCTTT. This codes for CASSLTREVNTEAFF.

The V and J genes are TRBV24-1 and TRBJ2-7, with D uncertain. Between the trimmed V and J ends, which lost 4 bases and 3 bases, there was a span of 15 bases. Germline V CDR1 and CDR2: KGHDR, SFDVKD. CDR3 size: 15 residues. The CDR3 nucleotides are TGTGCCACCAGTGACCGACGTGGAAGGAGCTACGAGCAGTACTTC. This gives the protein CATSDRRGRSYEQYF.

V is TRBV2 and J is TRBJ1-3; D remains unclear. With 4 bases removed from V and 7 bases from J, the gap between germline ends came to 14 bases. The germline V gene encodes CDR1 SNHLY and CDR2 FYNNEI. The CDR3 extends over 14 amino acids. The CDR3 here is CASSGTFILNTIYF. In nucleotides, the CDR3 is TGTGCCAGCAGTGGGACTTTTATCCTGAACACCATATATTTT.

The sample holds a few counts of this clone. The V and J genes are TRBV28 and TRBJ2-7; 9 bases agree with TRBD2. CDR3 length: 15 residues. The V and J ends lost 2 bases and 1 base, in that order; junction bases with no gene match: 3. The germline V gene has CDR1 MDHEN and CDR2 SYDVKM. The DNA of the CDR3 is TGTGCCAGCAGTTTAACTAGCGGGTTGTCCTACGAGCAGTACTTC. It encodes CASSLTSGLSYEQYF. Based on the CDR3 plus reference TRBV28 and TRBJ2-7, the full variable domain is DVKVTQSSRYLVKRTGEKVFLECVQDMDHENMFWYRQDPGLGLRLIYFSYDVKMKEKGDIPEGYSVSREKKERFSLILESASTNQTSMYLCASSLTSGLSYEQYFGPGTRLTVT.

V gene TRBV28 combines with J gene TRBJ1-1; D gene uncertain. The CDR3 sequence is 16 residues long. Trimming took 1 base from V and 4 from J, leaving 16 bases between them. Germline V gene sequence: CDR1 MDHEN, CDR2 SYDVKM. The CDR3 protein is CASSLSQVVRGTEAFF. The CDR3 DNA reads TGTGCCAGCAGTTTATCGCAGGTCGTTCGGGGCACTGAAGCTTTCTTT.

In this sample, this clone turned up once. Other DNA sequences from this sample encode an identical CDR3 as well. The chain recombines TRBV19 with TRBJ1-5, with a tentative D call TRBD1 (6 bases). Germline V gene data show CDR1 as LNHDA and CDR2 as SQIVND (reference sequence). The V and J ends lost 1 base and 1 base respectively, with 8 bases between them. CDR3 length: 15 residues. As DNA, the CDR3 is TGTGCCAGTAGTATAGGGCAGGGGAGCAATCAGCCCCAGCATTTT. Translation: CASSIGQGSNQPQHF.

This chain uses TRBV20-1 with TRBJ2-7; unclear D gene. The CDR3 runs 11 residues. Germline values: CDR1 DFQATT, CDR2 SNEGSKA (reference sequence). The V and J ends lost 6 bases and 6 bases respectively, with 12 bases between them. CDR3 loop: CSAYINGEQYF. CDR3 sequence (DNA): TGCAGTGCCTATATTAACGGCGAGCAGTACTTC.

The gene calls are TRBV3-1 (or the pseudogene TRBV3-2) and TRBJ1-1, with 7 bases fitting TRBD1. The CDR3 spans 14 residues. Per germline, CDR1 LGHDT and CDR2 YNNKEL (reference sequence). V lost 5 bases, J lost 1 base, and 4 bases stayed unmatched. The CDR3 nucleotides read TGTGCCAGCAGCTGGGACAGCGAGAACACTGAAGCTTTCTTT. Translating gives CASSWDSENTEAFF.

The chain joins TRBV30 to TRBJ1-3; D gene unclear. The germline CDR1 and CDR2 sequences are GTSNPN and SVGIG (reference sequence). Between the trimmed V and J ends, which lost 5 bases and 4 bases, there was a span of 9 bases. The CDR3 is 12 residues long. CDR3: CAWSTRGNTIYF. The CDR3 DNA reads as TGTGCCTGGTCTACCCGAGGAAACACCATATATTTT.

The count of this clone is one. The chain uses TRBV9 and TRBJ2-3; 12 bases line up with TRBD2. Losses at the gene ends were 3 bases for V and 4 bases for J; bases not matched to a gene: 3. Germline V lookup: CDR1 SGDLS, CDR2 YYNGEE. The CDR3 loop spans 15 amino acids. The CDR3 protein is CASSASGRAADTQYF. As DNA, the CDR3 is TGTGCCAGCAGCGCTAGCGGGAGGGCCGCAGATACGCAGTATTTT.

The rearrangement joins TRBV3-1 (or the pseudogene TRBV3-2) to TRBJ2-3; the match to TRBD2 covers 9 bases. The length of the CDR3 is 14 residues. The ends lost 7 bases at V and 3 bases at J; junction bases unmatched: 5. Germline V gene sequence: CDR1 LGHDT, CDR2 YNNKEL (reference sequence). Here the CDR3 reads CASTEREVTDTQYF. The CDR3 region has the DNA TGTGCCAGCACTGAGCGGGAGGTAACAGATACGCAGTATTTT.

The genes are TRBV3-1 (or the pseudogene TRBV3-2) and TRBJ1-2; a weak D match, TRBD1 (6 bases). CDR1 is LGHDT, CDR2 YNNKEL, per germline (reference sequence). V gave up 4 bases and J gave up 2 bases, with 23 bases separating them. This CDR3 is 18 amino acids long. CDR3 bases: TGTGCCAGCAGCCCGCACACGGGCCTCTGGGGGCCCAACTATGGCTACACCTTC. Translated, it gives CASSPHTGLWGPNYGYTF.

The chain has TRBV7-2 and TRBJ2-7; a weak D match, TRBD2 (6 bases). Trimming took 4 bases from V and 3 from J, leaving 16 bases between them. The germline gives CDR1 SGHTA, CDR2 FQGNSA. The CDR3 is made up of 15 amino acids. The CDR3 reads CASSSPGLRLYEQYF. The CDR3 DNA reads as TGTGCCAGCAGCTCCCCGGGACTTAGGCTCTACGAGCAGTACTTC.

The genes are TRBV7-9 and TRBJ2-6; maybe TRBD1 (7 bases). Germline-derived CDR1 and CDR2 are SEHNR and FQNEAQ (reference sequence). This CDR3 spans 17 amino acids. V lost 11 bases to trimming and J lost 2 bases, with 22 bases between them. This CDR3 reads CAVGLDARGAGANVLTF. The CDR3 DNA reads TGTGCCGTTGGGTTGGACGCCAGGGGGGCTGGGGCCAACGTCCTGACTTTC.

The genes are TRBV14 and TRBJ2-2, with TRBD1 as a possible D gene (6 bases). V was clipped by 2 bases and J by 3 bases, with 10 bases between them. This CDR3 contains 15 residues. Germline CDR1 is SGHDN and CDR2 is FVKESK. The CDR3, as DNA: TGTGCCAGCAGCCAAACAGGGTTATACACCGGGGAGCTGTTTTTT. This encodes CASSQTGLYTGELFF.

The chain carries TRBV29-1 and TRBJ2-1; maybe TRBD2 (6 bases). CDR1 and CDR2 (germline): SQVTM, ANQGSEA. V lost 4 bases to trimming and J lost 0 bases, with 10 bases between them. The CDR3 spans 14 residues. For the CDR3, the DNA is TGCAGCGTTGGTTTCGGGAGCTCCTACAATGAGCAGTTCTTC. It encodes CSVGFGSSYNEQFF.